This T cell receptor beta chain was found in a study of T-cell memory formation after mild COVID-19. Notes on the study in general: Proof of SARS-CoV-2 specificity was absent for the second-wave clones that crested on day 37.

One entry per CDR3 protein, called by TCRdb with MiXCR from the 5' RACE reads. The sample yields about 160,000 distinct CDR3 sequences, less than 40% seen once. Remarks on this clonotype: What it binds is unknown.

The sequence derives from an adult woman who had mild COVID-19 (a few samples of this study predate the infection). Cell type and time point are not known. The specimen sequenced was PBMCs or a T cell subset sorted from them (not recorded which).

CDR3 DNA: TGTGCCAGCAGTTACTCGCCGCCGAGCTCTGGAAACACCATATATTTT. It specifies CASSYSPPSSGNTIYF. V gene TRBV6-2 or TRBV6-3 combines with J gene TRBJ1-3, with no clear D. Germline V gene sequence: CDR1 MNHEY, CDR2 SVGEGT. The CDR3 covers 16 residues. Trimming shortened V by 0 bases and J by 0 bases, and 9 bases separated the two germline ends.